The present TCR beta chain was sequenced within a study of neurological immune-mediated disorders. General study results and limits: HTLV-1-associated myelopathy led in TCR clonal expansion, while multiple sclerosis ranked lowest, below healthy controls.

CDR1 and CDR2 (germline): SGHRS, YFSETQ. This CDR3 spans 16 amino acids. cDNA was made by 5'RACE with 10-nucleotide random UMIs. TCRdb reprocessed the 5' RACE reads via MiXCR and lists one record per CDR3 protein. The sample lists 60,000 to 90,000 distinct CDR3 sequences; more than 8.5% were seen once. Notes on this clonotype: Its antigen is undetermined.

The time point denotes: longitudinal time-point 1 (baseline). Volunteers attending a blood bank in Maryland, USA, served as healthy controls. Stored at -80 C, 2 million PBMCs were the source of the unsorted libraries. The chain has TRBV5-1 and TRBJ1-6; no clear D. The clonotype originates from a man aged 25-45 years in good health. Sequences were obtained from PBMCs. The CDR3 DNA reads TGCTCCAACAGCCTCACGACACCGGGAGCGGGTTCACCCCTCCACTTT. This encodes CSNSLTTPGAGSPLHF.